The next 26 T cell receptor beta chains were all read from a single sample in a study of post-analysis software for immune sequencing data. Unique molecular identifiers tagged the TCR beta cDNA libraries. Each CDR3 protein gets one entry after TCRdb re-called the PCR reads with MiXCR. The data contain about 160,000 distinct CDR3 sequences, around 36% of them singletons. This specimen consisted of blood, obtained after autologous hematopoietic stem cell transplantation. The receptors were sampled from a girl aged 10 to 17 with multiple sclerosis.

This clonotype appeared a few times. The gene calls are TRBV7-8 and TRBJ1-1; no clear D gene. This CDR3 is built from 16 residues. CDR1 is SGHVS, CDR2 FQNEAQ, per germline. Trimming removed 1 base from V and 1 base from J, with 13 bases in between. The CDR3 region is CASSLETIRQNTEAFF. The CDR3 DNA reads TGTGCCAGCAGCTTAGAAACCATCCGACAGAACACTGAAGCTTTCTTT.

This clonotype was seen only a few times. V and J are TRBV13 and TRBJ1-4; a weak D match, TRBD1 (6 bases). V lost 4 bases to trimming and J lost 4 bases, with 22 bases between them. In germline, CDR1 is PRHDT, CDR2 FYEKMQ (reference sequence). The CDR3 runs 18 residues. The DNA for the CDR3 is TGTGCCAGCAGCTCCTCAATAGGGGGGGGCGCGCTTAATGAAAAACTGTTTTTT. It specifies CASSSSIGGGALNEKLFF.

This rearrangement joins TRBV5-4 to TRBJ2-3; 8 nucleotides line up with TRBD2. The V gene's germline CDR1 is SGHNT and CDR2 YYREEE (reference sequence). V lost 3 bases and J lost 1; bases outside the gene matches: 13. The CDR3 sequence is 18 residues long. CDR3 DNA: TGTGCCAGCAGCTCGCTCGGGGGGGCCCTGCACCGCACAGATACGCAGTATTTT. It yields the protein CASSSLGGALHRTDTQYF.

V is TRBV7-6 and J is TRBJ2-5, with 9 bases identical to TRBD1. Trimming removed 2 bases from V and 5 bases from J; junction bases left unmatched: 15. Germline CDR1 SGHVS, CDR2 FNYEAQ. The CDR3 has 18 amino acids. The CDR3 protein is CASSLHRPGQGRKETQYF. For the CDR3, the DNA is TGTGCCAGCAGCTTACATAGGCCGGGACAGGGAAGAAAGGAGACCCAGTACTTC.

V and J are TRBV9 and TRBJ1-2, with 8 bases matching TRBD1. From germline, CDR1 is SGDLS and CDR2 YYNGEE. The CDR3 covers 16 residues. After removal of 3 bases from V and 0 bases from J, the junction contained 7 bases not matched to a gene. The DNA for the CDR3 is TGTGCCAGCAGCGATTTTCCGACAGGGGCTAACTATGGCTACACCTTC. It encodes CASSDFPTGANYGYTF.

This clonotype was picked up a small number of times. V is TRBV20-1 and J is TRBJ2-1, with 8 bases identical to TRBD2. The length of the CDR3 is 15 residues. With V trimmed by 3 bases and J by 9 bases, 13 bases remained unmatched. CDR1 DFQATT and CDR2 SNEGSKA come from the germline V gene (reference sequence). CDR3 coding DNA: TGCAGTGCTAGCCTCTGGAGCGGGAGAGCTGTTGAGCAGTTCTTC. It encodes CSASLWSGRAVEQFF.

The J gene is TRBJ2-3, the V gene TRBV28; D is uncertain. V was trimmed by 1 base and J by 0 bases, leaving 11 bases between them. The V gene's germline CDR1 is MDHEN and CDR2 SYDVKM. This CDR3 comprises 16 residues. CDR3 in DNA: TGTGCCAGCAGTTTATCCCGGGCTAGAAGCACAGATACGCAGTATTTT. Translated: CASSLSRARSTDTQYF.

The gene calls are TRBV4-3 and TRBJ2-7, with a possible D match to TRBD2 (6 bases). The CDR3 totals 15 residues. Between the trimmed V and J ends, which lost 4 bases and 3 bases, there was a span of 16 bases. Germline assignment: CDR1 LGHNA and CDR2 YSLEER. The CDR3: CASSPGTSAGYEQYF. The CDR3, as DNA: TGCGCCAGCAGCCCCGGGACTTCTGCGGGCTACGAGCAGTACTTC.

This chain links TRBV5-1 with TRBJ2-7; 10 nucleotides align to TRBD2. There are 17 residues in the CDR3. From germline, CDR1 is SGHRS and CDR2 YFSETQ. V dropped 4 bases and J dropped 7; count of bases not matched to a gene: 17. The CDR3 here is CASSKGVASGRANEQYF. CDR3 in DNA: TGCGCCAGCAGCAAAGGGGTCGCAAGCGGGAGGGCCAATGAGCAGTACTTC.

V and J are TRBV27 and TRBJ2-7; 15 positions agree with TRBD2. Germline loops: CDR1 MNHEY, CDR2 SMNVEV (reference sequence). The junction had 12 bases not matched to a gene; V was cut back by 2 bases and J by 4 bases. The CDR3 extends over 19 amino acids. CDR3: CASSLTGLAGGPVKYEQYF. The CDR3, as DNA: TGTGCCAGCAGTTTAACCGGACTAGCGGGAGGGCCAGTTAAATACGAGCAGTACTTC.

The count of this clonotype is one. The J gene is TRBJ2-7, the V gene TRBV12-3 or TRBV12-4; TRBD1 is a possible D gene (7 bases). V gave up 1 base and J gave up 1 base, with 11 bases separating them. The CDR3 is 15 residues long. CDR3 nucleotides: TGTGCCAGCAGTTTAGGGGCAGGGGGGTCCTACGAGCAGTACTTC. Protein product: CASSLGAGGSYEQYF.

The chain recombines TRBV28 with TRBJ1-5; no definite D call. Trimming removed 3 bases from V and 4 bases from J, with 16 bases in between. Germline CDR1 MDHEN, CDR2 SYDVKM. This CDR3 spans 16 amino acids. In DNA form, the CDR3 reads TGTGCCAGCAGTTTTCACGCGGGGTTGGGGAATCAGCCCCAGCATTTT. Its translation is CASSFHAGLGNQPQHF. Looking up the rest from reference TRBV28 and TRBJ1-5 gives the full variable domain: DVKVTQSSRYLVKRTGEKVFLECVQDMDHENMFWYRQDPGLGLRLIYFSYDVKMKEKGDIPEGYSVSREKKERFSLILESASTNQTSMYLCASSFHAGLGNQPQHFGDGTRLSIL.

The rearrangement joins TRBV6-1 to TRBJ2-7, with 9 bases that match TRBD2. Germline-derived CDR1 and CDR2 are MNHNS and SASEGT. The J segment lost 1 base and the V segment lost 1 base, leaving 2 bases of the junction unmatched. The CDR3 loop spans 15 amino acids. CDR3 nucleotides: TGTGCCAGCAGTGAAGGAGCGGGAGGATCCTACGAGCAGTACTTC. This gives the protein CASSEGAGGSYEQYF.

This clonotype was seen repeatedly, ten times or more. The chain couples TRBV5-1 to TRBJ2-5; 9 bases line up with TRBD1. The CDR3 is 16 residues long. Per germline, CDR1 SGHRS and CDR2 YFSETQ. Trimming at V came to 0 bases and at J to 4 bases, leaving 7 bases not matched to a gene. CDR3 bases: TGCGCCAGCAGCTTGGGGCCTACAGGGGGCGGAGAGACCCAGTACTTC. Translating it yields CASSLGPTGGGETQYF.

V usage is TRBV9 and J usage is TRBJ1-6, with 10 bases fitting TRBD1. This CDR3 comprises 16 residues. J gave up 5 bases and V 4 bases, and 6 bases lay outside the gene matches. The germline V gene has CDR1 SGDLS and CDR2 YYNGEE. This chain's CDR3 is CASSPDRGRNNSPLHF. The CDR3 DNA sequence: TGTGCCAGCAGCCCCGACAGGGGGCGGAATAATTCACCCCTCCACTTT.

A few counts support this clonotype. The chain links TRBV28 to TRBJ2-7; 7 bases fit TRBD1. V was pared by 3 bases and J by 3 bases, with 8 bases of the junction left unmatched. The CDR3 is 15 amino acids. Germline V CDR1 and CDR2: MDHEN, SYDVKM. The CDR3 DNA reads as TGTGCCAGCAGTTTCCTGACAGGGTTCGGCTACGAGCAGTACTTC. It specifies CASSFLTGFGYEQYF.

This rearrangement joins TRBV30 to TRBJ2-2; D not resolved. CDR3 length: 14 residues. Trimming took off 3 bases at V and 0 bases at J, with 8 bases between the two ends. In germline, CDR1 is GTSNPN, CDR2 SVGIG (reference sequence). CDR3: CAWSRMANTGELFF. The DNA for the CDR3 is TGTGCCTGGAGCCGGATGGCGAACACCGGGGAGCTGTTTTTT.

This clonotype was seen a few times. The rearrangement links TRBV7-2 to TRBJ2-7; TRBD2 matches 9 bases. Per the germline V gene, CDR1 is SGHTA and CDR2 is FQGNSA. The CDR3 runs 17 residues. Trimming took 1 base from V and 5 from J; bases not matched to a gene: 12. The chain's CDR3 is CASSLVVIAGVWDEQYF. The CDR3 coding sequence is TGTGCCAGCAGCTTAGTGGTAATAGCGGGAGTGTGGGACGAGCAGTACTTC. Filled out from reference TRBV7-2 and TRBJ2-7, the complete variable domain reads GAGVSQSPSNKVTEKGKDVELRCDPISGHTALYWYRQSLGQGLEFLIYFQGNSAPDKSGLPSDRFSAERTGGSVSTLTIQRTQQEDSAVYLCASSLVVIAGVWDEQYFGPGTRLTVT.

This clonotype has ten or more counts. This chain uses TRBV20-1 with TRBJ2-1; D call uncertain. V lost 5 bases and J lost 4, with 12 bases in between. CDR1 is DFQATT and CDR2 is SNEGSKA in the germline V gene (reference sequence). The CDR3 totals 13 residues. CDR3: CSAPNIGYNEQFF. CDR3 nucleotides: TGCAGTGCTCCGAACATAGGGTACAATGAGCAGTTCTTC.

In this sample, this clonotype turned up a few times. The chain recombines TRBV6-1 with TRBJ2-5; D possibly uses TRBD1 or TRBD2 (5 bases each). There are 15 residues in the CDR3. V lost 2 bases and J lost 3, with 13 bases in between. Germline V gene data show CDR1 as MNHNS and CDR2 as SASEGT. CDR3 in DNA: TGTGCCAGCAGTGAACAAGGGACCGGTGAAGAGACCCAGTACTTC. It codes for CASSEQGTGEETQYF.

The chain uses TRBV27 and TRBJ2-7, with a weak D call TRBD2 (5 bases). Trimming stripped 3 bases from V and 2 bases from J, with 8 bases between. The CDR3 totals 13 residues. The germline V gene has CDR1 MNHEY and CDR2 SMNVEV (reference sequence). The CDR3 spells CASSFEGAYEQYF. The CDR3 DNA follows: TGTGCCAGCAGTTTCGAGGGAGCCTACGAGCAGTACTTC.

The rearrangement joins TRBV6-6 to TRBJ2-3; 8 nucleotides align to TRBD2. Germline trimming cut 5 bases from V and 6 bases from J; bases unmatched to any gene: 10. The germline V gene has CDR1 MNHNY and CDR2 SVGAGI (reference sequence). The CDR3 loop spans 15 amino acids. The CDR3 protein is CASSPSGRGFDTQYF. CDR3 DNA: TGTGCCAGCAGTCCTAGCGGGCGGGGTTTTGATACGCAGTATTTT.

V usage is TRBV12-3 or TRBV12-4 and J usage is TRBJ2-6; unclear D gene. This CDR3 is built from 13 residues. V was clipped by 6 bases and J by 0 bases, with 3 bases between them. The CDR3 is CASRNSGANVLTF. CDR3 nucleotide sequence: TGTGCCAGCAGGAACTCTGGGGCCAACGTCCTGACTTTC.

The chain carries TRBV6-6 and TRBJ2-5; 12 nucleotides agree with TRBD2. With V trimmed by 2 bases and J by 3 bases, 4 bases remained unmatched. The germline gives CDR1 MNHNY, CDR2 SVGAGI (reference sequence). The CDR3 contains 16 residues. The CDR3 DNA sequence: TGTGCCAGCAGTTACCTGGGACTAGCGGGTGAAGAGACCCAGTACTTC. This translates into CASSYLGLAGEETQYF.

V usage is TRBV15 and J usage is TRBJ2-5, with a tentative D call TRBD1 (5 bases). The J call is in doubt because the DNA end fits TRBJ2-7 better. The CDR3 is 14 residues long. Germline CDR1 LNHNV, CDR2 YYDKDF (reference sequence). The DNA for the CDR3 is TGTGCCACCAGCGATGGGGCAGGGCTCGACGAGCAGTACTTC. It yields the protein CATSDGAGLDEQYF.

At least ten counts were recorded for this clonotype. The V call is TRBV29-1, the J call TRBJ2-3, with TRBD2 identical over 7 bases. Per germline, CDR1 SQVTM and CDR2 ANQGSEA. Trimming removed 7 bases from V and 4 bases from J; junction bases left unmatched: 8. This CDR3 is 13 amino acids long. CDR3 residues: CSARDYFSDTQYF. CDR3 in DNA: TGCAGCGCCCGGGACTATTTCTCAGATACGCAGTATTTT.